This T cell receptor beta chain was found in a study of blood T cell repertoires in COVID-19. Study details: The origin of the acute and convalescent COVID-19 samples was the United States, Italy and Spain.

Trimming took 4 bases from V and 5 from J; bases not matched to a gene: 10. The CDR3 extends over 16 amino acids. Germline V gene lookup returns CDR1 SGDLS and CDR2 YYNGEE. The method was immunoSEQ multiplex PCR; TCRdb's version includes in-frame clones alone and lacks a portion of them. Of 100,000 to 150,000 clones in the sample, 79% are singletons; the top ten hold around a third. Sequencing was done on a sample of peripheral blood. This clonotype was sampled from a man aged 40-49 years with active or convalescent COVID-19. The V call is TRBV9, the J call TRBJ2-2; TRBD1 matches at 8 bases. The CDR3 nucleotides are TGTGCCAGCAGCACCCAGACAGGGGAAGGGACCGGGGAGCTGTTTTTT. As protein: CASSTQTGEGTGELFF.